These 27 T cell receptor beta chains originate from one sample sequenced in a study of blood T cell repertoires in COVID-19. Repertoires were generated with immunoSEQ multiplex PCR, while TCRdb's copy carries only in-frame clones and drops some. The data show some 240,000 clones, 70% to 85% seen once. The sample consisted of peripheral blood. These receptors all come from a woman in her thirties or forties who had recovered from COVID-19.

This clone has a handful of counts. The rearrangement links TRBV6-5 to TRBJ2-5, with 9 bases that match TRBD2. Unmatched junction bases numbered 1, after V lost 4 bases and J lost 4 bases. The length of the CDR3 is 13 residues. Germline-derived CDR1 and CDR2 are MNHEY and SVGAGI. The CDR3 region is CASSLRGGETQYF. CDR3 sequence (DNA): TGTGCCAGCAGTTTGCGGGGGGGAGAGACCCAGTACTTC.

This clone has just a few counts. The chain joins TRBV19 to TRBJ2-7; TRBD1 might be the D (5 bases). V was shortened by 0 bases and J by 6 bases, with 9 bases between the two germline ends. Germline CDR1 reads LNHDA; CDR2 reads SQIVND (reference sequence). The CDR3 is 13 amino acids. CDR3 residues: CASSIEVGVEQYF. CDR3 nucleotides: TGTGCCAGTAGTATAGAGGTAGGGGTCGAGCAGTACTTC.

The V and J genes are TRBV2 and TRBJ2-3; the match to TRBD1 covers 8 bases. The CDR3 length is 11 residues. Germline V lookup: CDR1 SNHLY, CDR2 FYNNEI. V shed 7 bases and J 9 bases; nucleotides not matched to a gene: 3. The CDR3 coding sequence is TGTGCCAGCAACTGGGACAGGACGCAGTATTTT. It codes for CASNWDRTQYF.

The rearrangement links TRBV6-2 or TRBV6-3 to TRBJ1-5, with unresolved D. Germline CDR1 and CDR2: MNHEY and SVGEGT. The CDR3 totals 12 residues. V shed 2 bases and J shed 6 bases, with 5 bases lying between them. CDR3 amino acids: CASSYGLQPQHF. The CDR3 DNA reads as TGTGCCAGCAGTTACGGGCTTCAGCCCCAGCATTTT.

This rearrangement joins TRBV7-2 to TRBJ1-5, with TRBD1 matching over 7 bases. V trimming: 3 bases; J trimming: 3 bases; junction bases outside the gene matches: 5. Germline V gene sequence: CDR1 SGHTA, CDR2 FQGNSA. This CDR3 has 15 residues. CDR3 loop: CASSFGTALNQPQHF. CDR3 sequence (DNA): TGTGCCAGCAGCTTTGGGACAGCCCTCAATCAGCCCCAGCATTTT.

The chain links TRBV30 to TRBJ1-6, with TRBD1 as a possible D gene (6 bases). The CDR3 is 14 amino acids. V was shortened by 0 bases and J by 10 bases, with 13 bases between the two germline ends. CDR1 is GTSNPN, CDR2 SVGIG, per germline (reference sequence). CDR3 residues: CAWSVIGGRSPLHF. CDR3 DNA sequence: TGTGCCTGGAGTGTGATCGGGGGGCGATCACCCCTCCACTTT.

The CDR3 DNA reads TGTGCCAGCAGTAAGACAGATACCTCCTACGAGCAGTACTTC. The encoded protein is CASSKTDTSYEQYF. The chain employs TRBV6-2 or TRBV6-3 and TRBJ2-7, with D tentatively TRBD1 (5 bases). There are 14 residues in the CDR3. V gave up 5 bases and J gave up 0 bases, with 11 bases separating them. Germline V gives CDR1 MNHEY, CDR2 SVGEGT.

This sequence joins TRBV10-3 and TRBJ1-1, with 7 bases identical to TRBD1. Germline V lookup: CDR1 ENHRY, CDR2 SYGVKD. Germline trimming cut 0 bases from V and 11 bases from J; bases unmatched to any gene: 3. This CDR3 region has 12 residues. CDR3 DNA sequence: TGTGCCATCAGTGAGTCGACAGGGCAGGCTTTCTTT. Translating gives CAISESTGQAFF.

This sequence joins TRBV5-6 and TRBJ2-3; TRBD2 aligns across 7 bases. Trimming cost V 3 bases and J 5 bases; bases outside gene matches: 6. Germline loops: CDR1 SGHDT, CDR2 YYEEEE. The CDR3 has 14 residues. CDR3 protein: CASSSGLGVDTQYF. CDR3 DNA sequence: TGTGCCAGCAGCTCAGGACTAGGTGTAGATACGCAGTATTTT.

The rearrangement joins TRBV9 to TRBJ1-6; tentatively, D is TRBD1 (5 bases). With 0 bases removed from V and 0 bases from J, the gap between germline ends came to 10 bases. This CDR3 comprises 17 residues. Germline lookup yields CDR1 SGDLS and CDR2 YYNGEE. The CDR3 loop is CASSVDPGGSYNSPLHF. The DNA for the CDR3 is TGTGCCAGCAGCGTAGATCCCGGGGGCTCCTATAATTCACCCCTCCACTTT.

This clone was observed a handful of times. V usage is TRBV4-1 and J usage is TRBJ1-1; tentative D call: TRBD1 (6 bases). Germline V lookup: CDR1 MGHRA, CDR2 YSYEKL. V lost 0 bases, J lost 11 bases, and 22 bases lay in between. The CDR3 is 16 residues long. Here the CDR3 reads CASSQDPGGVGAWAFF. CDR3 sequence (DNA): TGCGCCAGCAGCCAAGATCCAGGAGGCGTGGGGGCCTGGGCTTTCTTT.

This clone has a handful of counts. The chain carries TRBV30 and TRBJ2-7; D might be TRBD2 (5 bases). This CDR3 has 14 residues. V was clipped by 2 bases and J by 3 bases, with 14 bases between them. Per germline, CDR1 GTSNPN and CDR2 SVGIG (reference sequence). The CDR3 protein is CAWSSREGFYEQYF. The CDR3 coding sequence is TGTGCCTGGAGTTCCCGTGAGGGTTTCTACGAGCAGTACTTC.

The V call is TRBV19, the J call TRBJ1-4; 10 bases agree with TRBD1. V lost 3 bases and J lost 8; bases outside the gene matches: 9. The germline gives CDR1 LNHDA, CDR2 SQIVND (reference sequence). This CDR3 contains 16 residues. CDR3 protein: CASSILSGTGEEKLFF. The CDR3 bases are TGTGCCAGTAGTATCCTCTCCGGGACAGGGGAGGAAAAACTGTTTTTT.

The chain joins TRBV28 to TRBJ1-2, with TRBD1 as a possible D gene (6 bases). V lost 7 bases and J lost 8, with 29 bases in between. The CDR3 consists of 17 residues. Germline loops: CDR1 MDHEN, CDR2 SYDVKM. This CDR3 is CASTEQTGTLGLRGYTF. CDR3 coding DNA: TGTGCCAGCACCGAACAGACCGGGACACTGGGGCTTAGGGGCTACACCTTC.

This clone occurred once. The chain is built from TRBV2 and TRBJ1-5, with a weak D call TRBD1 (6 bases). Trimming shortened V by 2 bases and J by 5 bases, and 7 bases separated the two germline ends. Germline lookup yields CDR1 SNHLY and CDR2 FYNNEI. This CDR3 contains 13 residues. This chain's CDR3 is CASSENRDQPQHF. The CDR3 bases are TGTGCCAGCAGTGAAAACAGGGATCAGCCCCAGCATTTT. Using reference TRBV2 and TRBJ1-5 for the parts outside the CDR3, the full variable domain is EPEVTQTPSHQVTQMGQEVILRCVPISNHLYFYWYRQILGQKVEFLVSFYNNEISEKSEIFDDQFSVERPDGSNFTLKIRSTKLEDSAMYFCASSENRDQPQHFGDGTRLSIL.

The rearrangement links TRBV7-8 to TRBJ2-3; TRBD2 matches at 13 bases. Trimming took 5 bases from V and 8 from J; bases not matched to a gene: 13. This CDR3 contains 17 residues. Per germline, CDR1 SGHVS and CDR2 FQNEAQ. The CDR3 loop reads CASSPRTSGGQGGTQYF. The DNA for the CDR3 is TGTGCCAGCAGCCCTCGGACTAGCGGGGGCCAAGGGGGTACGCAGTATTTT.

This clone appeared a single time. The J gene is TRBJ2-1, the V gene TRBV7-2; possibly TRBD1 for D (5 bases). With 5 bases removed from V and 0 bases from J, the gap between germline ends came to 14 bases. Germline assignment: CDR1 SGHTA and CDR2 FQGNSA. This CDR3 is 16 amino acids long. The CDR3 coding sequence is TGTGCCAGCAGCACCACGGTAGGGGTCTCCTACAATGAGCAGTTCTTC. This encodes CASSTTVGVSYNEQFF.

The CDR3 DNA sequence: TGTGCCAGCAGTGAAGTGGGCAGATATCAGCCCCAGCATTTT. It is translated as CASSEVGRYQPQHF. V and J are TRBV6-1 and TRBJ1-5; D not certain. Looked up from germline, CDR1 is MNHNS and CDR2 is SASEGT. Trimming took off 1 base at V and 5 bases at J, with 9 bases between the two ends. This CDR3 spans 14 amino acids.

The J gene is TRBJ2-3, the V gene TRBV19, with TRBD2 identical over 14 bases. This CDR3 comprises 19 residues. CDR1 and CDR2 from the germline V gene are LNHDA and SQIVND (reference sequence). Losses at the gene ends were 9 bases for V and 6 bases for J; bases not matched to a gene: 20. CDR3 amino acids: CASRSRTSGGQSPTDTQYF. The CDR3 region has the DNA TGTGCCAGCCGGTCCAGGACTAGCGGGGGGCAATCTCCGACGGATACGCAGTATTTT.

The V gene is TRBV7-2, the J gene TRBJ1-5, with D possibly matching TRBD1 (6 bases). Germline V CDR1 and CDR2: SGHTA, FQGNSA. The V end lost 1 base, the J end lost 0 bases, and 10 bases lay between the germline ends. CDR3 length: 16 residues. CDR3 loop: CASSLGGRGSNQPQHF. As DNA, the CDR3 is TGTGCCAGCAGCTTAGGAGGCAGGGGTAGCAATCAGCCCCAGCATTTT.

The CDR3 DNA is TGCAGCGTTGTGCTTCGGAGTATGGCCGAAGAAAAACTGTTTTTT. Protein sequence: CSVVLRSMAEEKLFF. The V call is TRBV29-1, the J call TRBJ1-4, with D uncertain. V gave up 4 bases and J gave up 8 bases, with 20 bases separating them. CDR3 length: 15 amino acids. Germline lookup yields CDR1 SQVTM and CDR2 ANQGSEA.

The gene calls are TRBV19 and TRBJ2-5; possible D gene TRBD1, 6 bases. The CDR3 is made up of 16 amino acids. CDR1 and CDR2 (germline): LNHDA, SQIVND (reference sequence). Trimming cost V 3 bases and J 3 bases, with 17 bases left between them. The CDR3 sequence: CASSILTGTPEETQYF. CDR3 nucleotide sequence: TGTGCCAGTAGTATTCTGACCGGGACACCAGAAGAGACCCAGTACTTC.

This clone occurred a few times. The CDR3 region is CASSLGGQGGTGELFF. The CDR3, as DNA: TGTGCCAGCAGTTTAGGGGGACAGGGAGGCACCGGGGAGCTGTTTTTT. The V and J genes are TRBV28 and TRBJ2-2, with 9 bases lining up with TRBD1. Germline V CDR1 and CDR2: MDHEN, SYDVKM. The CDR3 has 16 amino acids. Germline trimming cut 2 bases from V and 4 bases from J; bases unmatched to any gene: 5.

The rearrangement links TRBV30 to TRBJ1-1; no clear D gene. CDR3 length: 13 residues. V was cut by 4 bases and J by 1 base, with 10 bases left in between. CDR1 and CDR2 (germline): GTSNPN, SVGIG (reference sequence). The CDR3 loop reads CAWNKEGNTEAFF. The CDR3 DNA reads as TGTGCCTGGAATAAGGAGGGGAACACTGAAGCTTTCTTT.

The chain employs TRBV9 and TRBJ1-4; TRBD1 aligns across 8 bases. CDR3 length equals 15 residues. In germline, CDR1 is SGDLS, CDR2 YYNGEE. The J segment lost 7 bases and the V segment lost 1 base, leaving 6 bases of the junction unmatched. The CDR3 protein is CASSVKGTGLEKLFF. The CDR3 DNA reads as TGTGCCAGCAGCGTAAAGGGGACAGGCCTTGAAAAACTGTTTTTT.

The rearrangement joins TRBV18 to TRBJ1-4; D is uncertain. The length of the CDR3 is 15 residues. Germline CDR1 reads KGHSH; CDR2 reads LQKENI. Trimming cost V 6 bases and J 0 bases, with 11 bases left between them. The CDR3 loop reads CASSSDSATNEKLFF. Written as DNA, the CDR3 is TGTGCCAGCTCGTCCGATTCAGCAACTAATGAAAAACTGTTTTTT.

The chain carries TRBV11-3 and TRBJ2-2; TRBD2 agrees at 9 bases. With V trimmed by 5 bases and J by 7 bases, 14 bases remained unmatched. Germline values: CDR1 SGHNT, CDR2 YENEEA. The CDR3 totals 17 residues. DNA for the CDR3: TGTGCCAGCAGCCTAAATAGCGGGGGAGGCCGGCACGGGGAGCTGTTTTTT. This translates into CASSLNSGGGRHGELFF.